This T cell receptor beta chain was sequenced in a study of T cells expressing NK-cell markers. TCRdb processed the 5' RACE reads again and assigns one entry to each CDR3 protein, with no DNA. The sample data list around 260,000 distinct CDR3 sequences. The CDR3 has 14 residues. Germline loops: CDR1 SGDLS, CDR2 YYNGEE. Sequenced sample: blood T cells: a sorted CD56 or NKG2C T cell subset, CD4+ or CD8+ T cells, or bulk PBMC T cells (not recorded which). The chain uses TRBV9 and TRBJ2-1. The clonotype was recovered from a woman between 18 and 70 years old in good health. CDR3 amino acids: CASSVDHALTEQFF.